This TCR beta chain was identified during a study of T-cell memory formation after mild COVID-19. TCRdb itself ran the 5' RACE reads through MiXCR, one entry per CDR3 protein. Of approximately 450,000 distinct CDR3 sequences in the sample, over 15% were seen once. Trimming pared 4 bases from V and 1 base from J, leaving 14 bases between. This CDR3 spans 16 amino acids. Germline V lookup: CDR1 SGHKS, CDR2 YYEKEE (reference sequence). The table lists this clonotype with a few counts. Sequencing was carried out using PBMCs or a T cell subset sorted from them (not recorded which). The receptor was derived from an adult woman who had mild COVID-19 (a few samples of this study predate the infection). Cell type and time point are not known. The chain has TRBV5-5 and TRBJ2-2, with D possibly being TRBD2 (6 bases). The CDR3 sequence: CASSPHPGLNTGELFF. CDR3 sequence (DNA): TGTGCCAGCAGCCCCCATCCGGGACTGAACACCGGGGAGCTGTTTTTT.